These 24 T cell receptor beta chains were sequenced from one sample in a study of control samples from healthy donors and cancer patients. The table came from immunoSEQ multiplex PCR; TCRdb's copy has only in-frame clones and leaves some out. The sample records 150,000 or so clones, about nine tenths being singletons. Sequenced: blood. These receptors all stem from a man between 40 and 49 years old in good health.

In DNA form, the CDR3 reads TGTGCCAGCAGTCACCAGACAGGGATTGATAGCAATCAGCCCCAGCATTTT. Protein product: CASSHQTGIDSNQPQHF. This chain joins TRBV6-6 and TRBJ1-5, with TRBD1 identical over 7 bases. The CDR3 length is 17 residues. The V gene's germline CDR1 is MNHNY and CDR2 SVGAGI (reference sequence). The V and J ends lost 5 bases and 0 bases, in that order; junction bases with no gene match: 10.

The V gene is TRBV19, the J gene TRBJ1-1; D remains ambiguous. The ends were cut back, 5 bases at V and 7 bases at J, with 14 bases in the middle. CDR3 length: 13 residues. Germline-derived CDR1 and CDR2 are LNHDA and SQIVND (reference sequence). CDR3 sequence reads: CASSEPNYYEAFF. CDR3 DNA sequence: TGTGCCAGTAGTGAGCCTAATTACTATGAAGCTTTCTTT.

The chain recombines TRBV27 with TRBJ2-3; TRBD2 matches at 7 bases. The germline V gene has CDR1 MNHEY and CDR2 SMNVEV (reference sequence). The V and J ends lost 7 bases and 0 bases, in that order; junction bases with no gene match: 4. The CDR3 extends over 14 amino acids. DNA for the CDR3: TGTGCCAGCACGTACGGGGGGAGCACAGATACGCAGTATTTT. Translation: CASTYGGSTDTQYF.

The chain is built from TRBV11-3 and TRBJ1-5; a possible D gene is TRBD1 (6 bases). The CDR3 sequence is 17 residues long. The germline V and J ends were trimmed by 1 base and 5 bases, with 18 bases remaining between them. The germline gives CDR1 SGHNT, CDR2 YENEEA. CDR3 in DNA: TGTGCCAGCAGCTTAGCTGGGAACAGGGAGTTCCATCAGCCCCAGCATTTT. Translating gives CASSLAGNREFHQPQHF.

The chain has TRBV7-9 and TRBJ2-3; TRBD1 agrees at 7 bases. V dropped 6 bases and J dropped 11; count of bases not matched to a gene: 5. CDR1 is SEHNR and CDR2 is FQNEAQ in the germline V gene (reference sequence). The CDR3 length is 11 residues. The CDR3 spells CASSDRVGQYF. The CDR3 nucleotides are TGTGCCAGCAGTGACAGGGTGGGGCAGTATTTT.

V is TRBV7-9 and J is TRBJ1-1; D not resolved. The germline V gene has CDR1 SEHNR and CDR2 FQNEAQ (reference sequence). CDR3 size: 14 residues. Trimming removed 5 bases at V and 3 bases at J, with 13 bases between. CDR3: CASSHVPGYTEAFF. The DNA for the CDR3 is TGTGCCAGCAGCCACGTACCGGGATACACTGAAGCTTTCTTT.

As DNA, the CDR3 is TGTGCCTGGAGCTACTGGGCGGGGGGCCGGAGGATATACAATGAGCAGTTCTTC. It codes for CAWSYWAGGRRIYNEQFF. The chain is built from TRBV30 and TRBJ2-1; 8 nucleotides match TRBD2. Looked up from germline, CDR1 is GTSNPN and CDR2 is SVGIG (reference sequence). After removal of 3 bases from V and 4 bases from J, the junction contained 17 bases not matched to a gene. The CDR3 has 18 amino acids.

This chain uses TRBV2 with TRBJ1-5, with 8 bases identical to TRBD1. This CDR3 has 15 amino acids. V gave up 3 bases and J gave up 3 bases; unmatched junction bases: 4. Germline values: CDR1 SNHLY, CDR2 FYNNEI. CDR3 sequence reads: CASSERTGLNQPQHF. The CDR3 DNA sequence: TGTGCCAGCAGTGAGCGGACAGGGCTCAATCAGCCCCAGCATTTT. The whole variable domain, remainder taken from reference TRBV2 and TRBJ1-5, is EPEVTQTPSHQVTQMGQEVILRCVPISNHLYFYWYRQILGQKVEFLVSFYNNEISEKSEIFDDQFSVERPDGSNFTLKIRSTKLEDSAMYFCASSERTGLNQPQHFGDGTRLSIL.

V usage is TRBV19 and J usage is TRBJ2-2, with TRBD2 matching over 9 bases. V was pared by 4 bases and J by 6 bases, with 9 bases of the junction left unmatched. Germline values: CDR1 LNHDA, CDR2 SQIVND (reference sequence). The CDR3 loop spans 16 amino acids. This CDR3 reads CASSSSGGSFPGELFF. The CDR3 DNA reads TGTGCCAGTAGTAGTAGCGGGGGTTCATTCCCCGGGGAGCTGTTTTTT.

This clone appeared once. The chain uses TRBV5-4 and TRBJ1-2; the match to TRBD1 covers 7 bases. CDR3 length: 15 amino acids. V dropped 4 bases and J dropped 4; count of bases not matched to a gene: 10. Germline CDR1 SGHNT, CDR2 YYREEE (reference sequence). This CDR3 is CASSPKPGQLYGYTF. The CDR3 DNA follows: TGTGCCAGCAGCCCGAAGCCGGGACAGCTCTATGGCTACACCTTC.

The CDR3 region is CASSRALNIQYF. The CDR3 DNA reads TGTGCCAGCAGTCGGGCCCTAAACATTCAGTACTTC. The V call is TRBV28, the J call TRBJ2-4; D not resolved. Germline V gives CDR1 MDHEN, CDR2 SYDVKM. The CDR3 is 12 amino acids. V gave up 5 bases and J gave up 6 bases, with 8 bases separating them. The full variable domain, with the rest looked up from reference TRBV28 and TRBJ2-4, is DVKVTQSSRYLVKRTGEKVFLECVQDMDHENMFWYRQDPGLGLRLIYFSYDVKMKEKGDIPEGYSVSREKKERFSLILESASTNQTSMYLCASSRALNIQYFGAGTRLSVL.

The V gene is TRBV30, the J gene TRBJ2-5; 12 nucleotides match TRBD2. V shed 1 base and J 0 bases; nucleotides not matched to a gene: 3. CDR1 is GTSNPN, CDR2 SVGIG, per germline (reference sequence). This CDR3 comprises 16 residues. The CDR3 region has the DNA TGTGCCTGGAGTGCTTGGACTAGCGGGAACCAAGAGACCCAGTACTTC. It specifies CAWSAWTSGNQETQYF.

The rearrangement links TRBV29-1 to TRBJ2-3, with unresolved D. The CDR3 consists of 13 residues. Trimming removed 0 bases at V and 1 base at J, with 5 bases between. CDR1 and CDR2 from the germline V gene are SQVTM and ANQGSEA. This CDR3 is CSVEDPRTDTQYF. DNA of the CDR3: TGCAGCGTTGAAGATCCGCGCACAGATACGCAGTATTTT.

The genes are TRBV10-3 and TRBJ2-2; 13 nucleotides agree with TRBD2. Germline loops: CDR1 ENHRY, CDR2 SYGVKD. Trimming at V came to 4 bases and at J to 7 bases, leaving 6 bases not matched to a gene. The CDR3 is 16 amino acids. CDR3 in amino acids: CAISVLAGGIDGELFF. CDR3 in DNA: TGTGCCATCAGTGTACTAGCGGGGGGGATCGACGGGGAGCTGTTTTTT.

This chain links TRBV27 with TRBJ2-1; 7 bases agree with TRBD1. The CDR3 contains 16 residues. CDR1 is MNHEY and CDR2 is SMNVEV in the germline V gene (reference sequence). Losses at the gene ends were 5 bases for V and 4 bases for J; bases not matched to a gene: 11. CDR3 in DNA: TGTGCCAGCAGTCCGGAGACAGGGACCGCTTACAATGAGCAGTTCTTC. Translation: CASSPETGTAYNEQFF.

V usage is TRBV5-1 and J usage is TRBJ1-4; a weak D match, TRBD1 (5 bases). Trimming took 5 bases from V and 2 from J, leaving 10 bases between them. CDR3 length equals 14 residues. CDR1 SGHRS and CDR2 YFSETQ come from the germline V gene. The CDR3 DNA follows: TGCGCCAGCAGGGCAGGGAAGACTAATGAAAAACTGTTTTTT. This codes for CASRAGKTNEKLFF.

The chain combines TRBV2 with TRBJ2-5; D uncertain. In germline, CDR1 is SNHLY, CDR2 FYNNEI. Trimming pared 6 bases from V and 5 bases from J, leaving 10 bases between. The CDR3 is 12 residues long. The CDR3: CASSNMLETQYF. The CDR3 nucleotides read TGTGCCAGCAGCAACATGTTGGAGACCCAGTACTTC.

The genes are TRBV9 and TRBJ2-1; TRBD2 aligns across 12 bases. Trimming cost V 4 bases and J 4 bases; bases outside gene matches: 12. The CDR3 extends over 18 amino acids. Germline V gives CDR1 SGDLS, CDR2 YYNGEE. As DNA, the CDR3 is TGTGCCAGCAGCCCTACTAGCGGGGGGCCCTTTTTTTACAATGAGCAGTTCTTC. This sequence encodes CASSPTSGGPFFYNEQFF.

This sequence joins TRBV9 and TRBJ2-3; TRBD2 might be the D (6 bases). This CDR3 comprises 16 residues. The V gene's germline CDR1 is SGDLS and CDR2 YYNGEE. Between the trimmed V and J ends, which lost 4 bases and 4 bases, there was a span of 19 bases. This CDR3 reads CASSSSGATPADTQYF. The CDR3 region has the DNA TGTGCCAGCAGCAGCTCGGGAGCCACGCCAGCAGATACGCAGTATTTT.

The chain joins TRBV30 to TRBJ2-3, with 8 bases lining up with TRBD2. After removal of 6 bases from V and 4 bases from J, the junction contained 12 bases not matched to a gene. CDR3 length equals 15 residues. CDR1 GTSNPN and CDR2 SVGIG come from the germline V gene (reference sequence). Here the CDR3 reads CACTGTRSSADTQYF. The CDR3 DNA sequence: TGTGCCTGTACCGGGACTAGAAGTAGCGCAGATACGCAGTATTTT.

In regard to this clone: The sample carries other DNA sequences with the same CDR3. This sequence joins TRBV19 and TRBJ1-6; D uncertain. The V gene's germline CDR1 is LNHDA and CDR2 SQIVND (reference sequence). Deletions cut 3 bases from V and 3 bases from J, with 6 bases between. The CDR3 runs to 14 residues. CDR3 sequence (DNA): TGTGCCAGTAGTATTGGGAGCTATAATTCACCCCTCCACTTT. Its protein is CASSIGSYNSPLHF.

The chain's CDR3 is CASRPGGRGTNEKLFF. CDR3 coding DNA: TGTGCCAGCAGACCCGGCGGTAGGGGAACTAATGAAAAACTGTTTTTT. This chain joins TRBV27 and TRBJ1-4; tentatively, D is TRBD1 (5 bases). Trimming stripped 6 bases from V and 1 base from J, with 15 bases between. Germline CDR1 and CDR2: MNHEY and SMNVEV (reference sequence). The length of the CDR3 is 16 residues.

The chain is built from TRBV13 and TRBJ2-1, with 16 nucleotides matching TRBD2. Germline CDR1 and CDR2: PRHDT and FYEKMQ (reference sequence). Trimming took 5 bases from V and 5 from J; bases not matched to a gene: 6. The CDR3 spans 17 residues. The CDR3 coding sequence is TGTGCCAGCAGCCTCGGGACTAGCGGGGGGGGCCACAATGAGCAGTTCTTC. Translating it yields CASSLGTSGGGHNEQFF.

This clone was found once. Written as DNA, the CDR3 is TGTGCCAGCAGTGAAGGTTGGGGAGGCGGGGGGTCTGGTTACAATGAGCAGTTCTTC. Its protein product is CASSEGWGGGGSGYNEQFF. The chain combines TRBV2 with TRBJ2-1, with TRBD2 identical over 8 bases. Germline lookup yields CDR1 SNHLY and CDR2 FYNNEI. V was pared by 1 base and J by 4 bases, with 15 bases of the junction left unmatched. The CDR3 is 19 amino acids.